This record looks at one T cell receptor (beta chain) sequence and its context. Its antigen is still unknown. PCR was performed a second time for roughly 7 to 11 cycles using a sample-barcoded 5' primer and a J-beta primer mix. TCRdb reprocessed the 5' RACE reads via MiXCR and lists one record per CDR3 protein. This sample carries 1.5 million to 2 million distinct CDR3 sequences, approximately 30% of them seen once, and the ten largest clones take 7.7%. In terms of origin and age, donors were healthy Caucasian individuals from Russia aged about 6 to 100. These data come from a study of blood T cells in healthy people across ages. Study results and limitations: Age showed a roughly linear inverse relationship with TCR beta diversity per million T cells.

After removal of 5 bases from V and 5 bases from J, the junction contained 11 bases not matched to a gene. The CDR3 extends over 16 amino acids. Per germline, CDR1 SEHNR and CDR2 FQNEAQ (reference sequence). The chain recombines TRBV7-9 with TRBJ2-1; 8 bases map to TRBD2. This clonotype originated in a woman younger than 45 in good health. Sequenced sample: blood. In DNA, the CDR3 is TGTGCCAGCAGCATACGGCGGGGGGTCAGCCACAATGAGCAGTTCTTC. This sequence encodes CASSIRRGVSHNEQFF. Looking up the rest from reference TRBV7-9 and TRBJ2-1 gives the full variable domain: DTGVSQNPRHKITKRGQNVTFRCDPISEHNRLYWYRQTLGQGPEFLTYFQNEAQLEKSRLLSDRFSAERPKGSFSTLEIQRTEQGDSAMYLCASSIRRGVSHNEQFFGPGTRLTVL.